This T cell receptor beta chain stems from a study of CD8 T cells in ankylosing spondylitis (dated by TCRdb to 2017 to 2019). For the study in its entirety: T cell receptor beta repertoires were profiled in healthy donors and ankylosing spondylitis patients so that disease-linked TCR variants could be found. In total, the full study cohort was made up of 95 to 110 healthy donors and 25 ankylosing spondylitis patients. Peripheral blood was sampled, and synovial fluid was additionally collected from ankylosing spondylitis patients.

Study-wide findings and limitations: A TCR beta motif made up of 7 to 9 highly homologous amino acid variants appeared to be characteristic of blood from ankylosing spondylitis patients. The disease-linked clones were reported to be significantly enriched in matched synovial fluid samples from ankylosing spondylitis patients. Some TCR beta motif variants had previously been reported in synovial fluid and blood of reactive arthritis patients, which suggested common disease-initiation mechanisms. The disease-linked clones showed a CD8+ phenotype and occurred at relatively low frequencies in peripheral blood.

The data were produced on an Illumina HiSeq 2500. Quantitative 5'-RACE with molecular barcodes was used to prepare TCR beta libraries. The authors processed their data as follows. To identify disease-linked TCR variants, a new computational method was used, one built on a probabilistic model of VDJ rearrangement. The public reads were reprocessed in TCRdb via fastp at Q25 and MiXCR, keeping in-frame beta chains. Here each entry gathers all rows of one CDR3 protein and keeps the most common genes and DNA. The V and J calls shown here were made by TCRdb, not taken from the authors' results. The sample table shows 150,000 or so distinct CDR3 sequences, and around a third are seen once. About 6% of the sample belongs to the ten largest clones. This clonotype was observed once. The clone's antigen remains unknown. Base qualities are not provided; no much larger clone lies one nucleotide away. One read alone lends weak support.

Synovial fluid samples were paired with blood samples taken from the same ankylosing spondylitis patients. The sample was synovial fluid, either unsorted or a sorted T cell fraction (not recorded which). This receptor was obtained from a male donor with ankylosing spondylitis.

The nucleotide sequence is given as TGCGCCAGCAGCCAAGATTTCCCCCCAACAGGGGGCGCCTCTGGAAACACCATATATTTT. This codes for CASSQDFPPTGGASGNTIYF. The chain was built from TRBV4-3 and TRBJ1-3, and 9 junctional nucleotides match TRBD1. Sequences LGHNA (CDR1) and YSLEER (CDR2) are obtained from the germline V gene. Inclusive of the bounding cysteine and phenylalanine, the CDR3 is 20 residues long. Only the CDR3 DNA stays, 60 bases, in frame from base 1. From V the trimming removes 0 bases and from J it removes 0 bases, while the gene matches leave 12 bases of the junction unaccounted for.